The T cell receptor (beta chain) under discussion was sequenced for a study of blood T cell repertoires in COVID-19. Study background: Sites across the United States, Italy and Spain contributed samples from acute and convalescent COVID-19. PBMCs, B-cell-depleted T cells, or T cells provided the cDNA or gDNA that made up the material.

Sequenced by immunoSEQ multiplex PCR; TCRdb stores in-frame clones only, minus some. The sample contains under 40,000 clones, over 90% of which appear only once. CDR1 is LGHNA, CDR2 YNFKEQ, per germline. With V trimmed by 3 bases and J by 7 bases, 9 bases remained unmatched. The CDR3 contains 14 residues. The V and J genes are TRBV4-2 and TRBJ2-7; 7 bases match TRBD1. The receptor was derived from a male donor with active COVID-19. The sample taken for sequencing was peripheral blood. The CDR3 DNA is TGTGCCAGCAGCCAGCCCTGGACAGGTCAGGAGCAGTACTTC. Amino acid sequence: CASSQPWTGQEQYF.